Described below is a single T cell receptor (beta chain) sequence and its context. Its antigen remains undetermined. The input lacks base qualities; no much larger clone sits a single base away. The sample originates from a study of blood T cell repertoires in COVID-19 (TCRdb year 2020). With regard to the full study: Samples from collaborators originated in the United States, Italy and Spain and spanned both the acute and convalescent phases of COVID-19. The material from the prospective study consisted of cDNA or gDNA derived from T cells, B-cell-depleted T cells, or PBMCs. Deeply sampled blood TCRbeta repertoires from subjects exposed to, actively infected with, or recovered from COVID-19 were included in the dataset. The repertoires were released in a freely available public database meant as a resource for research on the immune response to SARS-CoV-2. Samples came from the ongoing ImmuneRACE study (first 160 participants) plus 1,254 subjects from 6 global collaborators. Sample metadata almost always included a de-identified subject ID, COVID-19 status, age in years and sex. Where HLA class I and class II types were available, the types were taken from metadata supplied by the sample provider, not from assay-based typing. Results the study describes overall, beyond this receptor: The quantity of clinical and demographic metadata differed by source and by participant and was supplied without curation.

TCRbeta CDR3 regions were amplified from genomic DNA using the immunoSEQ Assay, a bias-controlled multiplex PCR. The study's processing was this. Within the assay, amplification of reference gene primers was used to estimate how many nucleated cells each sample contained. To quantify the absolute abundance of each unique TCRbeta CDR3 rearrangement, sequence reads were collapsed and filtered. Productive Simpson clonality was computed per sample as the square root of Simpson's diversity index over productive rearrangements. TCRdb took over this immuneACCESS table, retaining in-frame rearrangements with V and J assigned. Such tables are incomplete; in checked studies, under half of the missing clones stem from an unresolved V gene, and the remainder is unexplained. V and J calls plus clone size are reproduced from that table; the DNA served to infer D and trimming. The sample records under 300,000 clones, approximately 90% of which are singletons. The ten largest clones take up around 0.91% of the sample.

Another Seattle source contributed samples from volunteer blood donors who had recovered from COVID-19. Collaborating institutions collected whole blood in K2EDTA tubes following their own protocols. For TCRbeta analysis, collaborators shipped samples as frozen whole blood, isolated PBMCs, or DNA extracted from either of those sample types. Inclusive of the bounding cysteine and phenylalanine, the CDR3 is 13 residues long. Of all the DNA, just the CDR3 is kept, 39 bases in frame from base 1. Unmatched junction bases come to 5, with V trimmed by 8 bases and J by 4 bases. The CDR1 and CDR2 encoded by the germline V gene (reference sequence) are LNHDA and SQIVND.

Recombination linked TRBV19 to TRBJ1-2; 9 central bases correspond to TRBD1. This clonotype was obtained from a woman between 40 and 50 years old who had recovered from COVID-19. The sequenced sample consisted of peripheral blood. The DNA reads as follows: TGTGCCAGTGTTGGGGACAGGGCCTATGGCTACACCTTC. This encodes CASVGDRAYGYTF.